Presented here are 30 T cell receptor beta chains from one specimen sequenced in a study of blood T cell repertoires in COVID-19. TCRdb's table, derived via immunoSEQ multiplex PCR, lists solely in-frame clones and lacks some. The profile covers 270,000 or so clones, with 82% appearing a single time and roughly 3% taken by the ten largest. The sequenced sample was peripheral blood. These receptors were collected from a woman in her late teens or twenties with acute or convalescent COVID-19.

V gene TRBV7-9 combines with J gene TRBJ2-3, with 7 positions matching TRBD2. V was clipped by 1 base and J by 14 bases; unmatched bases: 3. Germline values: CDR1 SEHNR, CDR2 FQNEAQ (reference sequence). This CDR3 contains 11 residues. The CDR3 sequence is CASSLGAGLYF. CDR3 sequence (DNA): TGTGCCAGCAGCTTAGGAGCGGGACTGTATTTT.

DNA of the CDR3: TGTGCCAGCTTCCTGACAGGGACGACCACTGAAGCTTTCTTT. Translated, it gives CASFLTGTTTEAFF. The V gene is TRBV18, the J gene TRBJ1-1, with 7 bases lining up with TRBD1. Germline V gives CDR1 KGHSH, CDR2 LQKENI. The length of the CDR3 is 14 residues. V dropped 7 bases and J dropped 4; count of bases not matched to a gene: 9.

This chain links TRBV6-5 with TRBJ1-2; 10 bases line up with TRBD1. V dropped 6 bases and J dropped 7; count of bases not matched to a gene: 8. This CDR3 has 14 residues. Per the germline V gene, CDR1 is MNHEY and CDR2 is SVGAGI. Here the CDR3 reads CASRGTGASPGYTF. Written as DNA, the CDR3 is TGTGCCAGCAGGGGGACAGGGGCCTCACCTGGCTACACCTTC.

This clone was counted only a few times. The V gene is TRBV10-3, the J gene TRBJ2-3; TRBD2 agrees at 8 bases. The germline gives CDR1 ENHRY, CDR2 SYGVKD. The junction had 14 bases not matched to a gene; V was cut back by 10 bases and J by 5 bases. The CDR3 is 15 residues long. The CDR3 nucleotides are TGTGCCACCCACAGGGTTGCGGGAGGTGTAGATACGCAGTATTTT. This codes for CATHRVAGGVDTQYF.

This clone has only one observation. V gene TRBV10-1 combines with J gene TRBJ2-7; D is ambiguous. Germline-derived CDR1 and CDR2 are WNHNN and SYGVQD (reference sequence). V lost 5 bases and J 2 bases, leaving 10 bases between the germline ends. The CDR3 is 13 residues long. In nucleotides, the CDR3 is TGCGCCAGCAGTAAGAGCAGCGCCTACGAGCAGTACTTC. This gives the protein CASSKSSAYEQYF.

The V and J genes are TRBV19 and TRBJ2-7, with a possible D match to TRBD1 (6 bases). V was clipped by 7 bases and J by 7 bases, with 20 bases between them. The CDR3 is made up of 14 amino acids. CDR1 is LNHDA, CDR2 SQIVND, per germline (reference sequence). CDR3 sequence reads: CASTSDEGVKEQYF. The CDR3 nucleotides are TGTGCCAGTACCAGCGACGAGGGGGTCAAGGAGCAGTACTTC.

The chain couples TRBV7-9 to TRBJ2-1, with 8 nucleotides matching TRBD2. From germline, CDR1 is SEHNR and CDR2 FQNEAQ (reference sequence). Losses at the gene ends were 5 bases for V and 6 bases for J; bases not matched to a gene: 12. The CDR3 loop spans 16 amino acids. The CDR3 DNA reads TGTGCCAGCAGCCCGCCGGGACTAGAAGGGTCCAATGAGCAGTTCTTC. Its protein is CASSPPGLEGSNEQFF.

The sample holds a few counts of this clone. The V and J genes are TRBV28 and TRBJ2-1; 15 nucleotides align to TRBD2. Germline trimming cut 6 bases from V and 9 bases from J; bases unmatched to any gene: 6. Germline V gene lookup returns CDR1 MDHEN and CDR2 SYDVKM. The CDR3 totals 15 residues. The CDR3 loop reads CASSAGLAGGGEQFF. In DNA, the CDR3 is TGTGCCAGCAGCGCGGGACTAGCGGGAGGAGGTGAGCAGTTCTTC.

The table lists this clone with a count of one. The chain joins TRBV29-1 to TRBJ2-3, with 10 bases lining up with TRBD1. Trimming cost V 7 bases and J 6 bases; bases outside gene matches: 10. Germline-derived CDR1 and CDR2 are SQVTM and ANQGSEA. This CDR3 contains 14 residues. CDR3 nucleotides: TGCAGCGGGGTTGACAGGGGGCCGTGGGATACGCAGTATTTT. Residues: CSGVDRGPWDTQYF.

The rearrangement links TRBV18 to TRBJ1-2; tentatively, D is TRBD1 (5 bases). Germline V gene lookup returns CDR1 KGHSH and CDR2 LQKENI. Trimming shortened V by 6 bases and J by 4 bases, and 21 bases separated the two germline ends. CDR3 length: 16 residues. The DNA of the CDR3 is TGTGCCAGCTCGCCAAGACCCCCCTCGGGGGGCTATGGCTACACCTTC. Residues: CASSPRPPSGGYGYTF.

The chain links TRBV6-5 to TRBJ1-2; no clear D. From germline, CDR1 is MNHEY and CDR2 SVGAGI. V lost 2 bases and J lost 4, with 11 bases in between. The CDR3 length is 14 residues. The CDR3 spells CASSYHGSTYGYTF. CDR3 nucleotides: TGTGCCAGCAGTTACCACGGGTCCACCTATGGCTACACCTTC.

J is TRBJ1-5 and V is TRBV12-3 or TRBV12-4; no clear D gene. V was cut by 5 bases and J by 4 bases, with 9 bases left in between. The CDR3 totals 13 residues. As DNA, the CDR3 is TGTGCCAGCAGTACTCAGAGGAATCAGCCCCAGCATTTT. Its translation: CASSTQRNQPQHF.

The chain employs TRBV19 and TRBJ1-1, with 9 bases aligning to TRBD1. Germline V gives CDR1 LNHDA, CDR2 SQIVND (reference sequence). The CDR3 loop spans 16 amino acids. V shed 3 bases, J shed 4 bases, and the junction held 9 bases outside the gene matches. The CDR3 loop is CASSMGNRGLGTEAFF. The CDR3 DNA reads TGTGCCAGTAGTATGGGGAACAGGGGGCTTGGCACTGAAGCTTTCTTT.

The V gene is TRBV5-1, the J gene TRBJ2-1, with D tentatively TRBD2 (7 bases). The V end was cut by 0 bases, the J end by 6 bases, with 10 bases between. Germline V gene data show CDR1 as SGHRS and CDR2 as YFSETQ. The CDR3 has 14 amino acids. CDR3 protein: CASSLVGGPNEQFF. DNA for the CDR3: TGCGCCAGCAGCTTGGTCGGGGGGCCCAATGAGCAGTTCTTC.

The J gene is TRBJ2-5, the V gene TRBV11-2, with D possibly TRBD2 on 5 matching bases. Germline loops: CDR1 SGHAT, CDR2 FQNNGV. This CDR3 is built from 13 residues. Trimming cost V 5 bases and J 4 bases, with 11 bases left between them. CDR3 bases: TGTGCCAGCAGCCACGGACGGGGAGAGACCCAGTACTTC. This translates into CASSHGRGETQYF.

The chain combines TRBV19 with TRBJ1-1; 8 nucleotides align to TRBD1. J lost 4 bases, V lost 3 bases, and 4 bases had no gene match. This CDR3 has 14 residues. In germline, CDR1 is LNHDA, CDR2 SQIVND (reference sequence). The CDR3 DNA reads as TGTGCCAGTAGTATCGACAGGGGAGGCACTGAAGCTTTCTTT. The encoded protein is CASSIDRGGTEAFF. The full variable domain, completed using reference TRBV19 and TRBJ1-1, is DGGITQSPKYLFRKEGQNVTLSCEQNLNHDAMYWYRQDPGQGLRLIYYSQIVNDFQKGDIAEGYSVSREKKESFPLTVTSAQKNPTAFYLCASSIDRGGTEAFFGQGTRLTVV.

The V and J genes are TRBV30 and TRBJ2-2; unclear D gene. Trimming shortened V by 3 bases and J by 0 bases, and 11 bases separated the two germline ends. Germline CDR1 and CDR2: GTSNPN and SVGIG (reference sequence). The CDR3 is 15 amino acids. The CDR3 loop reads CAWRSGYSNTGELFF. Here the CDR3 DNA reads TGTGCCTGGAGAAGTGGTTACTCGAACACCGGGGAGCTGTTTTTT.

This clone was seen only a few times. The genes are TRBV10-1 and TRBJ2-1, with 10 bases identical to TRBD2. CDR3 length: 14 residues. Germline V gene sequence: CDR1 WNHNN, CDR2 SYGVQD (reference sequence). J gave up 7 bases and V 5 bases, and 5 bases lay outside the gene matches. CDR3 loop: CASSSGRARNEQFF. In DNA form, the CDR3 reads TGCGCCAGCAGTAGCGGGAGGGCTAGGAATGAGCAGTTCTTC.

This clone showed up just once. The genes are TRBV18 and TRBJ2-1; TRBD1 agrees at 9 bases. Unmatched junction bases numbered 12, after V lost 5 bases and J lost 7 bases. Germline V lookup: CDR1 KGHSH, CDR2 LQKENI. The CDR3 consists of 16 residues. CDR3 region: CASSTGATGTGNEQFF. The CDR3, as DNA: TGTGCCAGCTCAACTGGGGCAACCGGGACAGGGAATGAGCAGTTCTTC.

CDR3 nucleotides: TGTGCCAGCAGCTTCGGGACTAGCGGGACCAATGAGCAGTTCTTC. Amino acid sequence: CASSFGTSGTNEQFF. This chain uses TRBV5-8 with TRBJ2-1; 13 bases are a match to TRBD2. The trim removed 2 bases at V and 6 bases at J, leaving 2 bases unmatched. CDR1 SGHTS and CDR2 YDEGEE come from the germline V gene. This CDR3 spans 15 amino acids.

V and J are TRBV11-2 and TRBJ1-1; D unresolved. Per germline, CDR1 SGHAT and CDR2 FQNNGV. Between the trimmed V and J ends, which lost 1 base and 11 bases, there was a span of 11 bases. This CDR3 is 12 amino acids long. CDR3 in DNA: TGTGCCAGCAGCTTAGGGGAGCTCGAGGCTTTCTTT. Amino acid sequence: CASSLGELEAFF.

This clone occurred once. The chain joins TRBV27 to TRBJ2-3; D not certain. Germline V gives CDR1 MNHEY, CDR2 SMNVEV (reference sequence). This CDR3 has 15 amino acids. The ends were cut back, 0 bases at V and 3 bases at J, with 10 bases in the middle. Here the CDR3 reads CASSLSPPSTDTQYF. In DNA form, the CDR3 reads TGTGCCAGCAGTTTATCCCCCCCTAGTACAGATACGCAGTATTTT.

The chain couples TRBV15 to TRBJ1-4; D possibly corresponds to TRBD1 (5 bases). The CDR3 totals 15 residues. The germline V and J ends were trimmed by 5 bases and 4 bases, with 14 bases remaining between them. Looked up from germline, CDR1 is LNHNV and CDR2 is YYDKDF (reference sequence). The CDR3 region has the DNA TGTGCCACCAGCCTTCACGGGGGATTTAATGAAAAACTGTTTTTT. Encoded protein: CATSLHGGFNEKLFF.

The chain uses TRBV11-2 and TRBJ2-5, with D possibly matching TRBD2 (6 bases). The CDR3 consists of 14 residues. Trimming shortened V by 5 bases and J by 5 bases, and 15 bases separated the two germline ends. Germline-derived CDR1 and CDR2 are SGHAT and FQNNGV. CDR3 protein: CASSTESGEETQYF. The CDR3 region has the DNA TGTGCCAGCAGCACGGAGTCGGGGGAGGAGACCCAGTACTTC.

The J gene is TRBJ2-1, the V gene TRBV5-4, with D uncertain. The CDR3 has 12 amino acids. Looked up from germline, CDR1 is SGHNT and CDR2 is YYREEE (reference sequence). V was cut by 0 bases and J by 8 bases, with 6 bases left in between. Here the CDR3 DNA reads TGTGCCAGCAGCTTGGTTCCTGATGAGCAGTTCTTC. It translates to CASSLVPDEQFF.

V is TRBV7-2 and J is TRBJ2-3; D may be TRBD2 (6 bases). The CDR3 consists of 16 residues. Germline CDR1 and CDR2: SGHTA and FQGNSA. V was clipped by 2 bases and J by 0 bases, with 12 bases between them. CDR3 nucleotide sequence: TGTGCCAGCAGCTTAAGGCCCCTAGCGAGCACAGATACGCAGTATTTT. It is translated as CASSLRPLASTDTQYF. Full variable domain (outside the CDR3, taken from reference TRBV7-2 and TRBJ2-3): GAGVSQSPSNKVTEKGKDVELRCDPISGHTALYWYRQSLGQGLEFLIYFQGNSAPDKSGLPSDRFSAERTGGSVSTLTIQRTQQEDSAVYLCASSLRPLASTDTQYFGPGTRLTVL.

This chain connects TRBV3-1 (or the pseudogene TRBV3-2) to TRBJ1-6; no definite D call. The CDR3 sequence is 16 residues long. V lost 0 bases and J lost 10, with 16 bases in between. CDR1 is LGHDT, CDR2 YNNKEL, per germline (reference sequence). The CDR3 DNA reads TGTGCCAGCAGCCAAGATTTTGGCTCCAGGCACTCACCCCTCCACTTT. This sequence encodes CASSQDFGSRHSPLHF.

The chain uses TRBV7-9 and TRBJ2-2; 11 bases align to TRBD2. The CDR3 has 17 amino acids. The germline CDR1 and CDR2 sequences are SEHNR and FQNEAQ (reference sequence). Losses at the gene ends were 5 bases for V and 4 bases for J; bases not matched to a gene: 9. CDR3 coding DNA: TGTGCCAGCAGCCCGACTAGCGGGACCGCTACCACCGGGGAGCTGTTTTTT. As protein: CASSPTSGTATTGELFF.

The chain joins TRBV4-2 to TRBJ2-7; weak D call: TRBD2 (6 bases). V was cut by 4 bases and J by 3 bases, with 16 bases left in between. The CDR3 loop spans 15 amino acids. Germline CDR1 reads LGHNA; CDR2 reads YNFKEQ. The CDR3 loop reads CASSPPGVAYYEQYF. The DNA for the CDR3 is TGTGCCAGCAGCCCCCCGGGGGTAGCATACTACGAGCAGTACTTC.

This clone showed up many times. J is TRBJ2-7 and V is TRBV28; D possibly corresponds to TRBD1 (6 bases). The CDR3 runs 14 residues. V was trimmed by 6 bases and J by 2 bases, leaving 14 bases between them. CDR1 is MDHEN, CDR2 SYDVKM, per germline. The CDR3 sequence is CASSRDTETYEQYF. The CDR3, as DNA: TGTGCCAGCAGCCGGGACACAGAAACCTACGAGCAGTACTTC.